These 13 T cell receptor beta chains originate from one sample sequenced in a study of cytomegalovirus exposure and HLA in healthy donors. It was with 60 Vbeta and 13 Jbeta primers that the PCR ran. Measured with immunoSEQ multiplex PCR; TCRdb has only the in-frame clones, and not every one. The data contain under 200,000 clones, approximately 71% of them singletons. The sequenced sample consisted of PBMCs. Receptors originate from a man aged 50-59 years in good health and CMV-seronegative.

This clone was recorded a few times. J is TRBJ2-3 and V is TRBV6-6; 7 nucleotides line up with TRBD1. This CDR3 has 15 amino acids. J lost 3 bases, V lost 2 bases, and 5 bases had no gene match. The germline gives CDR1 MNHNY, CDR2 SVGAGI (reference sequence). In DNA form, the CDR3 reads TGTGCCAGCAGTTACCTGACAGGGCGGACAGATACGCAGTATTTT. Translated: CASSYLTGRTDTQYF.

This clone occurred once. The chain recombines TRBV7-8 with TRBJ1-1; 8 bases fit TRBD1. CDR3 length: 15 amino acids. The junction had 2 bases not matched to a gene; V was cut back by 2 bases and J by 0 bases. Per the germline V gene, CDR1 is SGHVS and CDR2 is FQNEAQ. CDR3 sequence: CASSLPGGVNTEAFF. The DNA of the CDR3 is TGTGCCAGCAGCTTACCAGGGGGCGTGAACACTGAAGCTTTCTTT.

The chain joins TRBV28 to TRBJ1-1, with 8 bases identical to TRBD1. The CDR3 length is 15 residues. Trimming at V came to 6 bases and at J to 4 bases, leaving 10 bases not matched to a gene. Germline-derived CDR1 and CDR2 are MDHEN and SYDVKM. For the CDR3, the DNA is TGTGCCAGCAGACAACGACAGGGGTTGGGCACTGAAGCTTTCTTT. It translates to CASRQRQGLGTEAFF.

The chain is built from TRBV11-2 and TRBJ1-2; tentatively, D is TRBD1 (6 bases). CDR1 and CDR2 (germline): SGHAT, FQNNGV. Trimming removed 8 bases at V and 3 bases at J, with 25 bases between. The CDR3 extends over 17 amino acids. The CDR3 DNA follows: TGTGCCAGCGCAGCCAGAATTGCGGGAGGGGGAGACTATGGCTACACCTTC. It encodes CASAARIAGGGDYGYTF. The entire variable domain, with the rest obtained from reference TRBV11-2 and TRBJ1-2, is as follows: EAGVAQSPRYKIIEKRQSVAFWCNPISGHATLYWYQQILGQGPKLLIQFQNNGVVDDSQLPKDRFSAERLKGVDSTLKIQPAKLEDSAVYLCASAARIAGGGDYGYTFGSGTRLTVV.

The CDR3 nucleotides read TGTGCCAGCAGCCCTGGGACTCTACGCTATGGCTACACCTTC. Translating gives CASSPGTLRYGYTF. This sequence joins TRBV11-2 and TRBJ1-2, with D possibly being TRBD1 (5 bases). Per the germline V gene, CDR1 is SGHAT and CDR2 is FQNNGV. CDR3 length: 14 amino acids. V shed 5 bases and J shed 4 bases, with 14 bases lying between them.

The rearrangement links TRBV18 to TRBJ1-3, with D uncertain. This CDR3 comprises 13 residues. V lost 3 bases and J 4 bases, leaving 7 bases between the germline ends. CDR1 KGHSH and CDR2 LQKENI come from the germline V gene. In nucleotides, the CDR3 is TGTGCCAGCTCACCCACCGGGGGAAACACCATATATTTT. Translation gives CASSPTGGNTIYF.

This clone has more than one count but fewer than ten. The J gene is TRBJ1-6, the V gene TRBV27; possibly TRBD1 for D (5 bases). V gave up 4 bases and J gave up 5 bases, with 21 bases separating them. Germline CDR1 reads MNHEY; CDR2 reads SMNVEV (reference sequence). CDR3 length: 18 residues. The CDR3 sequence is CASSSQKGPRVNNSPLHF. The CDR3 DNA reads TGTGCCAGCAGTTCCCAAAAGGGCCCCAGGGTCAATAATTCACCCCTCCACTTT.

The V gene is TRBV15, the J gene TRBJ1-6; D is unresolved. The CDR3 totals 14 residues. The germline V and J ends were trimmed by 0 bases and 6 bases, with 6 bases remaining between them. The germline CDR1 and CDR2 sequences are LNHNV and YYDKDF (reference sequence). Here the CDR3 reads CATSRDHSNSPLHF. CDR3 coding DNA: TGTGCCACCAGCAGAGATCACAGTAATTCACCCCTCCACTTT.

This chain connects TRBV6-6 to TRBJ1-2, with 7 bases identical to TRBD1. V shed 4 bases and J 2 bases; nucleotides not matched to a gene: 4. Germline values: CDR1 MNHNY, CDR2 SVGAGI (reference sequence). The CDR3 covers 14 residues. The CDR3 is CASSSEGGNYGYTF. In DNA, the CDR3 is TGTGCCAGCAGTTCGGAAGGGGGCAACTATGGCTACACCTTC.

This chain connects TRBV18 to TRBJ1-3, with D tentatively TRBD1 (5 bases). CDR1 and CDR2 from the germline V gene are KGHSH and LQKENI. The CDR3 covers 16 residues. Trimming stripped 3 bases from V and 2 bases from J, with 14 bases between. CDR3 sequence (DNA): TGTGCCAGCTCACCCCTAGGGACTGAGACTGGAAACACCATATATTTT. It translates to CASSPLGTETGNTIYF.

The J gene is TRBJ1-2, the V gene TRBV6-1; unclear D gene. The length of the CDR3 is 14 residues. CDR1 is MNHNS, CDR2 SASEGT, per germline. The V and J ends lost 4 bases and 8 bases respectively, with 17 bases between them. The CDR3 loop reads CASSVWSPTGGYTF. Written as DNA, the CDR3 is TGTGCCAGCAGTGTCTGGAGCCCTACCGGCGGCTACACCTTC.

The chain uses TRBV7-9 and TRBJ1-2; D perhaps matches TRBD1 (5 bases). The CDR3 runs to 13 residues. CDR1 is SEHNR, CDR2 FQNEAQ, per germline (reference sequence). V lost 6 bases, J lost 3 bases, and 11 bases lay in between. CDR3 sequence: CASSSGFHYGYTF. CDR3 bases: TGTGCCAGCAGTTCAGGGTTTCACTATGGCTACACCTTC.

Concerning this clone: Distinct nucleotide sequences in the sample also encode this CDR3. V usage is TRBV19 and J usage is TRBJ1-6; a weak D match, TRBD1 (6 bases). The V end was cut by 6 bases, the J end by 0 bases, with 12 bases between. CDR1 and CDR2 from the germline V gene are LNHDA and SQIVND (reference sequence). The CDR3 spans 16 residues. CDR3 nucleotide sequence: TGTGCCAGTAGGGTACAGGGTAGCTCCTATAATTCACCCCTCCACTTT. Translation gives CASRVQGSSYNSPLHF.